A single sample gave rise to the 13 T cell receptor beta chains below, sequenced in a study of T cells after yellow fever vaccination. TCRdb analysed the 5' RACE reads with MiXCR anew, one entry per CDR3 protein. The top ten clones hold 18% of a sample with a few hundred thousand distinct CDR3 sequences, approximately 10% of them seen once. The sequencing here drew on PBMCs, taken on the day of the first yellow fever vaccination. The receptors stem from a man aged 18-30 years who received the YFV17D yellow fever vaccine.

This chain joins TRBV7-2 and TRBJ2-3; D call uncertain. V lost 2 bases to trimming and J lost 2 bases, with 8 bases between them. From germline, CDR1 is SGHTA and CDR2 FQGNSA. This CDR3 comprises 14 residues. CDR3 DNA sequence: TGTGCCAGCAGCTTATCGCAGGTCACAGATACGCAGTATTTT. This codes for CASSLSQVTDTQYF.

This clonotype was counted between two and nine times. V is TRBV20-1 and J is TRBJ1-5; maybe TRBD1 (5 bases). Germline CDR1 and CDR2: DFQATT and SNEGSKA (reference sequence). V was cut by 6 bases and J by 7 bases, with 31 bases left in between. CDR3 length: 18 residues. CDR3 in amino acids: CSAYRGGRERGKGQPQHF. CDR3 in DNA: TGCAGTGCGTACCGAGGAGGAAGGGAAAGGGGAAAAGGGCAGCCCCAGCATTTT.

This clonotype was seen a few times. This chain joins TRBV15 and TRBJ2-5; 8 positions agree with TRBD1. Losses at the gene ends were 8 bases for V and 7 bases for J; bases not matched to a gene: 12. Germline CDR1 reads LNHNV; CDR2 reads YYDKDF (reference sequence). CDR3 length equals 14 residues. CDR3: CATLNPTGTGTQYF. The CDR3 DNA reads TGTGCCACCCTAAACCCGACAGGGACAGGGACCCAGTACTTC.

The gene calls are TRBV20-1 and TRBJ1-5, with TRBD1 matching 8 bases. V lost 5 bases to trimming and J lost 1 base; unmatched junction nucleotides: 7. Germline V lookup: CDR1 DFQATT, CDR2 SNEGSKA (reference sequence). The CDR3 covers 15 residues. The CDR3 DNA sequence: TGCAGTGCTGGACGCAGGGGGCTGAGCAATCAGCCCCAGCATTTT. Amino acid sequence: CSAGRRGLSNQPQHF.

This clonotype was seen a handful of times. The chain has TRBV15 and TRBJ1-2; tentative D call: TRBD1 (5 bases). CDR3 size: 15 residues. Germline V lookup: CDR1 LNHNV, CDR2 YYDKDF (reference sequence). Trimming took 0 bases from V and 7 from J, leaving 15 bases between them. CDR3 sequence reads: CATSRDLGTEGGYTF. CDR3 bases: TGTGCCACCAGCAGAGATCTTGGGACGGAGGGTGGCTACACCTTC.

The CDR3 DNA sequence: TGCAGTGCTGTCTTCTATGAGCAGTTCTTC. This sequence encodes CSAVFYEQFF. The chain recombines TRBV20-1 with TRBJ2-1; D call uncertain. This CDR3 has 10 amino acids. Germline CDR1 DFQATT, CDR2 SNEGSKA (reference sequence). Trimming removed 5 bases at V and 8 bases at J, with 7 bases between.

V gene TRBV20-1 combines with J gene TRBJ2-2, with D possibly TRBD1 on 5 matching bases. The CDR3 is 15 amino acids. Trimming removed 4 bases from V and 0 bases from J, with 12 bases in between. The germline CDR1 and CDR2 sequences are DFQATT and SNEGSKA (reference sequence). CDR3 sequence: CSATRQGPNTGELFF. The CDR3 DNA follows: TGCAGTGCTACCCGTCAGGGTCCGAACACCGGGGAGCTGTTTTTT.

V and J are TRBV7-6 and TRBJ1-6; D is perhaps TRBD1 (5 bases). Trimming left V 5 bases short and J 7 bases short, with 9 bases between. The CDR3 spans 13 residues. CDR1 is SGHVS and CDR2 is FNYEAQ in the germline V gene. CDR3 nucleotide sequence: TGTGCCAGCAGCGTGGGGGGGAATTCACCCCTCCACTTT. Translated: CASSVGGNSPLHF.

Only a few counts were recorded for this clonotype. The chain carries TRBV2 and TRBJ1-2; 9 positions match TRBD1. Germline V lookup: CDR1 SNHLY, CDR2 FYNNEI. CDR3 size: 14 residues. J lost 3 bases, V lost 6 bases, and 5 bases had no gene match. The CDR3 DNA reads as TGTGCCAGCAGCCTGGACAGGGGACACTATGGCTACACCTTC. This sequence encodes CASSLDRGHYGYTF.

The rearrangement uses TRBV6-1 and TRBJ2-5, with 7 bases matching TRBD2. The junction had 9 bases not matched to a gene; V was cut back by 5 bases and J by 3 bases. The germline V gene encodes CDR1 MNHNS and CDR2 SASEGT. The CDR3 is made up of 15 amino acids. The CDR3 here is CASSRRTRREETQYF. For the CDR3, the DNA is TGTGCCAGCAGTCGACGGACTAGGCGGGAAGAGACCCAGTACTTC.

The V call is TRBV5-5, the J call TRBJ2-7; possibly TRBD2 for D (6 bases). The CDR3 is 13 amino acids. CDR1 and CDR2 (germline): SGHKS, YYEKEE (reference sequence). V dropped 3 bases and J dropped 0 bases, with 7 bases sitting between them. The CDR3: CASSSGGSYEQYF. The DNA of the CDR3 is TGTGCCAGCAGCTCCGGGGGCTCCTACGAGCAGTACTTC.

Only a few counts were recorded for this clonotype. The rearrangement uses TRBV11-2 and TRBJ2-2; perhaps TRBD1 as D (5 bases). CDR1 is SGHAT, CDR2 FQNNGV, per germline. V lost 1 base and J 3 bases, leaving 9 bases between the germline ends. The CDR3 is made up of 15 amino acids. CDR3 nucleotides: TGTGCCAGCAGCTTAGCCGCAGGGCACACCGGGGAGCTGTTTTTT. Its translation: CASSLAAGHTGELFF.

In its sample, this clonotype was seen a few times. The chain recombines TRBV27 with TRBJ2-6, with no clear D. Germline CDR1 MNHEY, CDR2 SMNVEV (reference sequence). CDR3 length: 15 residues. V lost 5 bases, J lost 0 bases, and 8 bases lay in between. CDR3 nucleotide sequence: TGTGCCAGCAGTACCCCTCACTCTGGGGCCAACGTCCTGACTTTC. This gives the protein CASSTPHSGANVLTF.